This T cell receptor beta chain was captured by sequencing in a study of neurological immune-mediated disorders. General study points: The level of TCR clonal expansion was highest in patients with HTLV-1-associated myelopathy and lowest in multiple sclerosis, where it fell below the level seen in healthy controls.

Unsorted libraries were prepared from 2 million PBMCs that had been stored at -80 C. MiXCR, applied by TCRdb to the 5' RACE reads, yields one record per CDR3 protein. The sample lists more than 45,000 distinct CDR3 sequences; about 3.7% were seen once. Concerning this clonotype: The antigen is undetermined.

The CDR3 contains 15 residues. Germline V lookup: CDR1 SEHNR, CDR2 FQNEAQ (reference sequence). V lost 5 bases, J lost 1 base, and 3 bases stayed unmatched. The TCR sequence derives from a man aged 35-49 years with multiple sclerosis. The gene calls are TRBV7-9 and TRBJ2-1, with 9 positions matching TRBD1. The sequencing sample was made of PBMCs. CDR3 sequence: CASSRQGVSYNEQFF. In DNA, the CDR3 is TGTGCCAGCAGCAGACAGGGGGTTTCCTACAATGAGCAGTTCTTC.